This entry is about one T cell receptor (beta chain). The antigen remains unidentified. This entry belongs to a study of cytomegalovirus exposure and HLA in healthy donors. Overall study results and limits: Presence/absence results assume similar sequencing depth per donor, which may not hold.

The V segment lost 2 bases and the J segment 3 bases; nucleotides outside the gene matches: 2. The CDR3 totals 14 residues. CDR1 is WSHSY, CDR2 SAAADI, per germline. The primer mix had 60 Vbeta and 13 Jbeta primers. Produced via immunoSEQ multiplex PCR; TCRdb's table is partial and in-frame only. The table lists around 150,000 clones, more than 60% of them singletons. Sequences were obtained from PBMCs. This sequence joins TRBV10-2 and TRBJ2-7, with 9 bases that match TRBD2. This sequence originates from a male donor in good health and CMV-seronegative. CDR3 in DNA: TGCGCCAGCAGTGAGGGGCGGGGGGGCTACGAGCAGTACTTC. Its translation: CASSEGRGGYEQYF.